The source of this T cell receptor (beta chain) is a study of beta chain features in type 1 diabetes. At the level of the study: The samples had 85 million to 130 million sorted cells examined in all.

Every isolated RNA sample was fully reverse transcribed, so sequencing captured expressed TCRB transcripts. Libraries were prepared by immunoSEQ multiplex PCR; TCRdb keeps only in-frame clonotypes and omits some of them. The data contain around 44,000 clones, roughly 56% of them singletons. The CDR3 contains 15 residues. Looked up from germline, CDR1 is SGDLS and CDR2 is YYNGEE. V shed 3 bases, J shed 1 base, and the junction held 5 bases outside the gene matches. Study-level points and caveats: There was a moderate but significant shortening of TCRB CDR3s in all four CD4+ subsets of Type 1 diabetes patients. Type 1 diabetes patients had VDJ junctions that carried fewer insertions and more deletions.

About this clone itself: Its cognate antigen is unknown.

Sample: Tregs from blood. This clonotype originated in a woman aged 18-29 years in good health. The chain joins TRBV9 to TRBJ2-7; 9 bases align to TRBD1. CDR3 nucleotides: TGTGCCAGCAGCGGTCCGGGACAGGGTTCCTACGAGCAGTACTTC. Protein product: CASSGPGQGSYEQYF.